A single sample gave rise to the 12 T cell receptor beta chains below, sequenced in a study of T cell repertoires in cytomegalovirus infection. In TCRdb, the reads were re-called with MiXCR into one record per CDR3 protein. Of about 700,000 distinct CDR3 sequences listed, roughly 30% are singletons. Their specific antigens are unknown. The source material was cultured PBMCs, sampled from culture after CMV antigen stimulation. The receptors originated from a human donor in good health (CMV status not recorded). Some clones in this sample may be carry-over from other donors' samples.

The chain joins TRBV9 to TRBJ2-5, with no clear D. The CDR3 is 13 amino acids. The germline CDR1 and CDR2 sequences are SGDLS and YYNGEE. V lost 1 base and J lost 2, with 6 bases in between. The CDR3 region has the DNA TGTGCCAGCAGCGTATCACAGCAAGAGACCCAGTACTTC. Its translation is CASSVSQQETQYF.

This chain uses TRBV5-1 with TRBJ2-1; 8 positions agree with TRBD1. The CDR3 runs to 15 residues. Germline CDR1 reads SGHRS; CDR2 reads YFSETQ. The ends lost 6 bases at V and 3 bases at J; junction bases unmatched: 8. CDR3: CASNLGQGIYNEQFF. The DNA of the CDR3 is TGCGCCAGCAATCTAGGACAGGGAATCTACAATGAGCAGTTCTTC.

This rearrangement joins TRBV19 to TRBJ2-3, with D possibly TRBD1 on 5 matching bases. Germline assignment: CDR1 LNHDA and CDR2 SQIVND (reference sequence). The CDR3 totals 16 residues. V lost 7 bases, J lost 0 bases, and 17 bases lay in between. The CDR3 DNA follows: TGTGCCAGTACGGACACAAAGATCGGGAGCACAGATACGCAGTATTTT. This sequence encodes CASTDTKIGSTDTQYF.

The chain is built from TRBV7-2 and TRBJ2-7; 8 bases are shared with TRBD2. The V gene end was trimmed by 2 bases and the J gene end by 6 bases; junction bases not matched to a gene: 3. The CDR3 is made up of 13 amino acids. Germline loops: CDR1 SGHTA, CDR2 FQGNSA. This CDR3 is CASSLRTSREQYF. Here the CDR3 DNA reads TGTGCCAGCAGCTTACGGACTAGCCGCGAGCAGTACTTC.

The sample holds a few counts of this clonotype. The CDR3 bases are TGTGCCAGCAGCTTGGCCGGATTCTCTCCAACTAGCGGCAATGAGCAGTTCTTC. Protein sequence: CASSLAGFSPTSGNEQFF. This chain connects TRBV5-5 to TRBJ2-1, with 8 bases matching TRBD2. V lost 0 bases and J lost 6; bases outside the gene matches: 14. The CDR3 is 18 amino acids. Germline CDR1 and CDR2: SGHKS and YYEKEE (reference sequence).

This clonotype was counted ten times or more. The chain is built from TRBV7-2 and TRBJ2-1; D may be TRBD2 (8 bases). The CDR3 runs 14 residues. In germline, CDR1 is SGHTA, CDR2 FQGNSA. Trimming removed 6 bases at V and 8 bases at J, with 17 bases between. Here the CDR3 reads CASRGTRGPHEQFF. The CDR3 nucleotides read TGTGCCAGCAGAGGGACTAGGGGGCCTCATGAGCAGTTCTTC.

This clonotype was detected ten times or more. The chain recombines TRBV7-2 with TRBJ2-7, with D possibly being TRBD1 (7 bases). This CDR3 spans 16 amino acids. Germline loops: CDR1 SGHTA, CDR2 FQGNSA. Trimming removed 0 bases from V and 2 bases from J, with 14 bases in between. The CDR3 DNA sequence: TGTGCCAGCAGCTTAGCCAACAGGGGAGGAACCTACGAGCAGTACTTC. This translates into CASSLANRGGTYEQYF.

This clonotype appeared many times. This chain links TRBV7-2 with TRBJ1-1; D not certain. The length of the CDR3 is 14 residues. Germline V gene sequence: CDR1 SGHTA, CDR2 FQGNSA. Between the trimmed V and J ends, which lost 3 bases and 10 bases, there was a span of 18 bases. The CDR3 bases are TGTGCCAGCAGCTTCGGTGGGTCCCGATGGGGAGCTTTCTTT. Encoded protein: CASSFGGSRWGAFF.

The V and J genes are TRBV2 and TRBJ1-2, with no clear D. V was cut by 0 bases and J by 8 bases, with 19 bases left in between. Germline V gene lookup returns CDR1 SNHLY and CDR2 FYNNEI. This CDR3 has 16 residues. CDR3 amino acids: CASSEALMGTAGGYTF. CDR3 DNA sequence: TGTGCCAGCAGTGAAGCGCTTATGGGCACCGCGGGAGGCTACACCTTC.

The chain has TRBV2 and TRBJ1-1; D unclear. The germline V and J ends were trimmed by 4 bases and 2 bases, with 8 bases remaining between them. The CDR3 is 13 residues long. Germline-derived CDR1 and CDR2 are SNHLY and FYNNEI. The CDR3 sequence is CASSVEGNTEAFF. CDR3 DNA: TGTGCCAGCAGTGTGGAGGGTAACACTGAAGCTTTCTTT. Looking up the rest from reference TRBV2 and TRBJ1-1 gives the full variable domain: EPEVTQTPSHQVTQMGQEVILRCVPISNHLYFYWYRQILGQKVEFLVSFYNNEISEKSEIFDDQFSVERPDGSNFTLKIRSTKLEDSAMYFCASSVEGNTEAFFGQGTRLTVV.

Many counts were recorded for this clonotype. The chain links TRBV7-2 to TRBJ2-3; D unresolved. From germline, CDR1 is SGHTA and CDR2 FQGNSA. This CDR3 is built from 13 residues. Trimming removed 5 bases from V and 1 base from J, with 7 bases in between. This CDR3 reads CASSTTRTDTQYF. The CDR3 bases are TGTGCCAGCAGCACCACTCGCACAGATACGCAGTATTTT.

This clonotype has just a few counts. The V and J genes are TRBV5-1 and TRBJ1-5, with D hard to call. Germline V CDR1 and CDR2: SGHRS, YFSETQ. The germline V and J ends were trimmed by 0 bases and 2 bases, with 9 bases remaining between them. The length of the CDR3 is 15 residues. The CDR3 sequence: CASSLDGRRNQPQHF. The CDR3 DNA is TGCGCCAGCAGCTTGGACGGGCGGCGCAATCAGCCCCAGCATTTT.